The 24 T cell receptor beta chains presented below share a single source sample, sequenced in a study of regulatory T cells in long-lasting Graves disease. Investigators prepared the TCR beta libraries by applying iRepertoire HTBI primers and Arm-PCR of CDR3 regions. Each CDR3 protein gets one entry after TCRdb re-called the multiplex PCR reads with MiXCR. The profile shows 250,000 or so distinct CDR3 sequences, 18% of them singletons. As to time point: newly diagnosed GD, antithyroid drugs for less than 3 months. Researchers made the TCR library from RNA that was extracted from PBMCs. This sample was shared with a second study, whose subject was T cells in Graves' hyperthyroidism and ophthalmopathy.

Here the sequenced sample was peripheral blood mononuclear cells (PBMCs), taken at new diagnosis, from a patient treated with antithyroid drugs. Receptors were obtained from a woman between 25 and 40 years old with Graves disease.

This clonotype appeared many times. The chain recombines TRBV7-6 with TRBJ2-5; D gene ambiguous. CDR1 and CDR2 (germline): SGHVS, FNYEAQ. Trimming cost V 4 bases and J 2 bases, with 11 bases left between them. CDR3 length: 14 residues. The CDR3 loop is CASSSDGVQETQYF. The CDR3 nucleotides read TGTGCCAGCAGCTCGGACGGAGTTCAAGAGACCCAGTACTTC.

This clonotype was found many times. The chain recombines TRBV6-1 with TRBJ2-7; TRBD1 matches 9 bases. The CDR3 is 14 residues long. Looked up from germline, CDR1 is MNHNS and CDR2 is SASEGT. The V segment lost 2 bases and the J segment 4 bases; nucleotides outside the gene matches: 3. For the CDR3, the DNA is TGTGCCAGCAGTGAACCGGGACAGGGTTACGAGCAGTACTTC. Amino acids: CASSEPGQGYEQYF.

The chain carries TRBV27 and TRBJ2-7; 8 bases agree with TRBD1. With 9 bases clipped from V and 6 bases from J, the junction kept 13 bases outside the gene matches. Germline V lookup: CDR1 MNHEY, CDR2 SMNVEV (reference sequence). The CDR3 consists of 14 residues. CDR3 in amino acids: CASAPGQADCEQYF. CDR3 sequence (DNA): TGTGCCAGTGCCCCGGGACAGGCGGATTGCGAGCAGTACTTC.

This clonotype was detected a few times. The rearrangement uses TRBV19 and TRBJ2-7; 8 bases agree with TRBD1. CDR1 is LNHDA and CDR2 is SQIVND in the germline V gene (reference sequence). This CDR3 spans 13 amino acids. The J segment lost 3 bases and the V segment lost 10 bases, leaving 8 bases of the junction unmatched. The CDR3 sequence is CATSRDRFYEQYF. The DNA of the CDR3 is TGTGCCACCTCCCGGGACAGGTTCTACGAGCAGTACTTC.

This clonotype was counted a few times. One end of the junction varies from germline; a read error may be responsible. The chain combines TRBV14 with TRBJ2-1, with 9 nucleotides matching TRBD1. This CDR3 has 16 residues. Germline V gives CDR1 SGHDN, CDR2 FVKESK. The CDR3 DNA follows: TGCGCCAGCAGCCTGAGCGGGACAGGGATCTACAATGAGCAGTTCTTC. Amino acids: CASSLSGTGIYNEQFF.

This clonotype was counted many times. This chain links TRBV6-1 with TRBJ2-5; D gene uncertain. The CDR3 is 11 residues long. Germline assignment: CDR1 MNHNS and CDR2 SASEGT. V lost 10 bases and J 7 bases, leaving 13 bases between the germline ends. In nucleotides, the CDR3 is TGTGCCACTTCTCCGGGTGTGACCCAGTACTTC. Its translation is CATSPGVTQYF.

In this sample, this clonotype turned up many times. The chain links TRBV19 to TRBJ1-5; perhaps TRBD1 as D (5 bases). This CDR3 region has 16 residues. V was cut by 6 bases and J by 0 bases, with 15 bases left in between. Looked up from germline, CDR1 is LNHDA and CDR2 is SQIVND (reference sequence). The CDR3 DNA is TGTGCCAGTAGAAATGCGGGGGGGTATAGCAATCAGCCCCAGCATTTT. This translates into CASRNAGGYSNQPQHF.

This clonotype was observed a handful of times. One base away lies a much larger clone, so this may be a sequencing read error. The CDR3 DNA reads TGTGCCGGCAGCTCCCGGACAGGGTGGGACACTGAAGCTTTCTTT. This codes for CAGSSRTGWDTEAFF. The V gene is TRBV11-1, the J gene TRBJ1-1, with 8 bases identical to TRBD1. Germline CDR1 is SGHAT and CDR2 is FQDESV (reference sequence). The CDR3 covers 15 residues.

The chain has TRBV3-1 and TRBJ2-7, with D perhaps given as TRBD1 or TRBD2 (5 bases each). Per the germline V gene, CDR1 is LGHDT and CDR2 is YNNKEL (reference sequence). V was trimmed by 4 bases and J by 8 bases, leaving 12 bases between them. The CDR3 sequence is 12 residues long. The CDR3 nucleotides are TGTGCCAGCAGCCGGGGGATTAACAAGCAGTACTTC. This translates into CASSRGINKQYF.

This clonotype came up many times. V and J are TRBV12-3 or TRBV12-4 and TRBJ2-6; no reliable D call. The V end was cut by 8 bases, the J end by 4 bases, with 12 bases between. The CDR3 spans 14 residues. The CDR3 DNA follows: TGTGCCAGCCGGGCCTCAGACGGGGCCAACGTCCTGACTTTC. Amino acids: CASRASDGANVLTF.

There are a few counts of this clonotype. This rearrangement joins TRBV7-9 to TRBJ2-1; TRBD2 is a possible D gene (6 bases). Near its end, the DNA agrees better with TRBJ2-5, so the J call may be wrong. Germline assignment: CDR1 SEHNR and CDR2 FQNEAQ (reference sequence). The CDR3 extends over 14 amino acids. The CDR3 nucleotides read TGTGCCAGCAGGCCCGTCGGGGGAGGAGAGACCCAGTACTTC. It encodes CASRPVGGGETQYF.

Ten or more counts support this clonotype. V and J are TRBV11-2 and TRBJ2-2; D unclear. From germline, CDR1 is SGHAT and CDR2 FQNNGV. V dropped 3 bases and J dropped 5 bases, with 7 bases sitting between them. This CDR3 has 13 amino acids. In nucleotides, the CDR3 is TGTGCCAGCAGCTTGTGGGCAACCGGGGAGCTGTTTTTT. Its protein product is CASSLWATGELFF.

This clonotype was observed many times. The chain combines TRBV7-9 with TRBJ2-1; a weak D match, TRBD1 (5 bases). Trimming pared 1 base from V and 13 bases from J, leaving 14 bases between. Germline-derived CDR1 and CDR2 are SEHNR and FQNEAQ (reference sequence). This CDR3 has 13 residues. CDR3 region: CASSLEGDLTQFF. In nucleotides, the CDR3 is TGTGCCAGCAGCTTAGAAGGGGATCTCACTCAGTTCTTC.

This clonotype showed up just a few times. The junction differs from germline at one of its ends, possibly a read error. The chain has TRBV11-2 and TRBJ2-7; a possible D gene is TRBD2 (6 bases). Germline loops: CDR1 SGHAT, CDR2 FQNNGV. The CDR3 sequence is 16 residues long. CDR3: CASSQKLGGPSYEQYF. In nucleotides, the CDR3 is TGCGCCAGCAGCCAAAAGTTGGGGGGACCTAGCTACGAGCAGTACTTC.

In this sample, this clonotype turned up many times. The chain links TRBV20-1 to TRBJ1-5, with D uncertain. The CDR3 contains 16 residues. The germline gives CDR1 DFQATT, CDR2 SNEGSKA (reference sequence). With 1 base removed from V and 0 bases from J, the gap between germline ends came to 13 bases. CDR3 sequence: CSARARHPDSNQPQHF. The DNA for the CDR3 is TGCAGTGCTAGAGCACGCCACCCGGATAGCAATCAGCCCCAGCATTTT.

In its sample, this clonotype was seen many times. The chain couples TRBV3-1 to TRBJ2-2; 10 nucleotides agree with TRBD2. The germline CDR1 and CDR2 sequences are LGHDT and YNNKEL (reference sequence). V shed 5 bases and J 4 bases; nucleotides not matched to a gene: 4. This CDR3 region has 15 residues. The CDR3 nucleotides read TGTGCCAGCAGCAAGCGGGGGGGCGGCACCGGGGAGCTGTTTTTT. Translation gives CASSKRGGGTGELFF.

This clonotype was counted ten times or more. The gene calls are TRBV4-1 and TRBJ1-1, with D tentatively TRBD1 (6 bases). This CDR3 has 15 residues. V gave up 3 bases and J gave up 1 base, with 12 bases separating them. Germline CDR1 reads MGHRA; CDR2 reads YSYEKL. CDR3 residues: CASSQPTGRNTEAFF. The CDR3 bases are TGCGCCAGCAGCCAGCCGACAGGTCGGAACACTGAAGCTTTCTTT.

Only a few counts were recorded for this clonotype. A read error may explain this, as a much larger clone is one base away. The chain uses TRBV13 and TRBJ2-7, with D possibly being TRBD1 (5 bases). The V end was cut by 6 bases, the J end by 4 bases, with 13 bases between. Per the germline V gene, CDR1 is PRHDT and CDR2 is FYEKMQ (reference sequence). CDR3 length: 13 amino acids. CDR3 nucleotides: TGTGCCAGCAGGCGCGCGGCAGGGTACGAGCAGTACTTC. Its protein product is CASRRAAGYEQYF.

The V gene is TRBV5-4, the J gene TRBJ1-1; D uncertain. Trimming left V 1 base short and J 1 base short, with 17 bases between. The CDR3 is 17 amino acids. Germline V lookup: CDR1 SGHNT, CDR2 YYREEE (reference sequence). The CDR3 DNA reads TGTGCCAGCAGCTTGCCCGGGAGAGCTTTCCCGAACACTGAAGCTTTCTTT. Protein sequence: CASSLPGRAFPNTEAFF.

This clonotype was recorded many times. V gene TRBV2 combines with J gene TRBJ1-2; tentatively, D is TRBD1 (5 bases). Per the germline V gene, CDR1 is SNHLY and CDR2 is FYNNEI. Trimming took 6 bases from V and 1 from J, leaving 9 bases between them. CDR3 length: 13 amino acids. In DNA, the CDR3 is TGTGCCAGCAGACCTCAGGGTAACTATGGCTACACCTTC. This translates into CASRPQGNYGYTF.

Turning to this clonotype: A far larger clone is only one base removed, so a read error is likely. V usage is TRBV20-1 and J usage is TRBJ2-3, with 11 bases identical to TRBD2. The DNA end is a closer match to TRBJ2-7, so the J assignment may be wrong. Germline loops: CDR1 DFQATT, CDR2 SNEGSKA (reference sequence). The CDR3 is made up of 16 amino acids. DNA for the CDR3: TGCAGTGCTAGCCTCAAACTAGCGGGGGTTCTGAATGAGCAGTACTTC. This codes for CSASLKLAGVLNEQYF.

This chain joins TRBV28 and TRBJ1-2; no clear D gene. The CDR3 consists of 12 residues. The germline V gene encodes CDR1 MDHEN and CDR2 SYDVKM. V gave up 3 bases and J gave up 5 bases, with 7 bases separating them. CDR3 residues: CASSLSRYGYTF. In DNA, the CDR3 is TGTGCCAGCAGTTTGTCCCGATATGGCTACACCTTC.

This clonotype was observed at least ten times. The rearrangement links TRBV12-3 or TRBV12-4 to TRBJ2-3; 9 bases are shared with TRBD2. Trimming took 3 bases from V and 4 from J; bases not matched to a gene: 8. This CDR3 is 16 amino acids long. Here the CDR3 DNA reads TGTGCCAGCAGTTTGAGCGGGGGGACGTACGCAGATACGCAGTATTTT. It translates to CASSLSGGTYADTQYF.

This clonotype has a count of ten or more. The chain joins TRBV2 to TRBJ2-7; the match to TRBD1 covers 9 bases. The CDR3 has 15 residues. The germline gives CDR1 SNHLY, CDR2 FYNNEI. V was pared by 3 bases and J by 0 bases, with 3 bases of the junction left unmatched. The CDR3 region has the DNA TGTGCCAGCAGTGACTGGGGACAGGGCTCCTACGAGCAGTACTTC. Its protein is CASSDWGQGSYEQYF.